The 7 T cell receptor beta chains presented below share a single source sample, sequenced in a study of response to subunit inactivated influenza vaccine. MiXCR was run by TCRdb on the RT-PCR reads, yielding one entry per CDR3 protein. The sample includes 600,000 to 850,000 distinct CDR3 sequences, about 14% of them seen just once. Here the sequenced sample was PBMCs from blood, taken about 14 days before vaccination. The receptor source for this set is a man aged 50 to 60 who received an inactivated influenza vaccine.

The chain carries TRBV14 and TRBJ2-7, with a weak D call TRBD2 (5 bases). Germline assignment: CDR1 SGHDN and CDR2 FVKESK. Trimming took off 4 bases at V and 5 bases at J, with 9 bases between the two ends. CDR3 length: 12 amino acids. DNA of the CDR3: TGTGCCAGCAGCCGAGGGTTCCACGAGCAGTACTTC. Translating it yields CASSRGFHEQYF.

There are a few counts of this clonotype. The chain carries TRBV5-6 and TRBJ2-7; 11 nucleotides match TRBD1. Trimming removed 4 bases from V and 5 bases from J; junction bases left unmatched: 8. This CDR3 contains 15 residues. CDR1 is SGHDT and CDR2 is YYEEEE in the germline V gene. In DNA form, the CDR3 reads TGTGCCAGCAGCACGGGACAGGGGGATACCCACGAGCAGTACTTC. It codes for CASSTGQGDTHEQYF. The variable domain in full, with the rest retrieved from reference TRBV5-6 and TRBJ2-7, is DAGVTQSPTHLIKTRGQQVTLRCSPKSGHDTVSWYQQALGQGPQFIFQYYEEEERQRGNFPDRFSGHQFPNYSSELNVNALLLGDSALYLCASSTGQGDTHEQYFGPGTRLTVT.

This clonotype was detected a few times. The chain couples TRBV20-1 to TRBJ1-2; no firm D call. The CDR3 is made up of 13 amino acids. V was cut by 3 bases and J by 2 bases, with 10 bases left in between. The V gene's germline CDR1 is DFQATT and CDR2 SNEGSKA (reference sequence). CDR3 nucleotides: TGCAGTGCTAGCAAGGACGGGAACTATGGCTACACCTTC. It encodes CSASKDGNYGYTF.

With respect to this clonotype: Compared with germline, one end of the junction differs, possibly owing to a read error. The chain is built from TRBV9 and TRBJ2-7; 10 bases agree with TRBD1. CDR3 length equals 15 residues. Per germline, CDR1 SGDLS and CDR2 YYNGEE. The CDR3 nucleotides read TGTTCCAGCAGCTGGGGAGGACAGGGGGCCTACGAGCAGTACTTC. Residues: CSSSWGGQGAYEQYF.

This clonotype appeared many times. CDR3 residues: CASSQIRLAGGPSSYNEQFF. The CDR3 region has the DNA TGTGCCAGCAGCCAAATAAGACTAGCGGGAGGCCCGAGCTCCTACAATGAGCAGTTCTTC. J is TRBJ2-1 and V is TRBV14; 13 bases line up with TRBD2. Unmatched junction bases numbered 10, after V lost 2 bases and J lost 0 bases. Germline CDR1 SGHDN, CDR2 FVKESK. The CDR3 spans 20 residues.

This chain connects TRBV10-3 to TRBJ2-1; 11 nucleotides match TRBD1. The CDR3 has 12 residues. V shed 9 bases, J shed 6 bases, and the junction held 1 base outside the gene matches. Germline V gene lookup returns CDR1 ENHRY and CDR2 SYGVKD. DNA for the CDR3: TGTGCCATGGGACAGGGGGTCAATGAGCAGTTCTTC. Protein sequence: CAMGQGVNEQFF.

This clonotype was detected ten times or more. CDR3 in DNA: TGCGCCAGCAGTCATGCGCGGGTTGAGACCCAGTACTTC. This gives the protein CASSHARVETQYF. The gene calls are TRBV5-1 and TRBJ2-5, with D possibly matching TRBD2 (5 bases). This CDR3 is 13 amino acids long. Trimming stripped 5 bases from V and 5 bases from J, with 13 bases between. Germline V CDR1 and CDR2: SGHRS, YFSETQ.